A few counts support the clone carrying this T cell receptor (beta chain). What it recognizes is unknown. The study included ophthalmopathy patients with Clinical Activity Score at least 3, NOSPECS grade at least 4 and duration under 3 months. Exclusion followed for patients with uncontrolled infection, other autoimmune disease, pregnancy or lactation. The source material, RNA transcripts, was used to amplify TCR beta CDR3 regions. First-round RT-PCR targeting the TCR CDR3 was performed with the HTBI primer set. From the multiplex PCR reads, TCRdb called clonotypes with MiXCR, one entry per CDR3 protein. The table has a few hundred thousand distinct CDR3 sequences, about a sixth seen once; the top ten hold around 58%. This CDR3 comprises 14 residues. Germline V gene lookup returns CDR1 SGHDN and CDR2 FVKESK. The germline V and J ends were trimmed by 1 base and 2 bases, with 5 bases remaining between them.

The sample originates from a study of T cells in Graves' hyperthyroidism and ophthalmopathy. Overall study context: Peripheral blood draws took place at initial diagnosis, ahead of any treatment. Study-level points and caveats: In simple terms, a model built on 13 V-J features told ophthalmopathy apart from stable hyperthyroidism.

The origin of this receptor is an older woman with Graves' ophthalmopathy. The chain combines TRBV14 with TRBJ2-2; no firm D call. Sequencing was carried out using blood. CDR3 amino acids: CASSQARNTGELFF. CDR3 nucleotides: TGTGCCAGCAGCCAAGCCAGAAACACCGGGGAGCTGTTTTTT.